The 21 T cell receptor beta chains below all came from one sample that was sequenced in a study of blood T cell repertoires in COVID-19. Clones were sequenced by immunoSEQ multiplex PCR, and TCRdb holds only the in-frame ones, with some missing. The data contain 150,000 or so clones, approximately 82% of them seen just once; the ten biggest clones take up approximately 9.7%. Sequencing was done on a sample of peripheral blood. The origin of the receptors is a woman between 50 and 59 years old with acute or convalescent COVID-19.

This clone was seen only a few times. V gene TRBV6-5 combines with J gene TRBJ1-1; D is possibly TRBD1 (5 bases). The CDR3 contains 13 residues. Germline CDR1 reads MNHEY; CDR2 reads SVGAGI. Trimming took 0 bases from V and 5 from J, leaving 7 bases between them. This chain's CDR3 is CASSYSAGTEAFF. In DNA, the CDR3 is TGTGCCAGCAGTTACTCAGCAGGGACTGAAGCTTTCTTT.

This clone was recorded only once. The chain carries TRBV3-1 (or the pseudogene TRBV3-2) and TRBJ2-1; D not resolved. Germline V gene sequence: CDR1 LGHDT, CDR2 YNNKEL (reference sequence). V lost 6 bases to trimming and J lost 10 bases, with 13 bases between them. The CDR3 has 12 amino acids. DNA for the CDR3: TGTGCCAGCAGGTCCTCGCGAGCGGAGCAGTTCTTC. Residues: CASRSSRAEQFF.

The chain joins TRBV5-6 to TRBJ2-7; a possible D gene is TRBD2 (5 bases). The CDR3 length is 16 residues. Germline V CDR1 and CDR2: SGHDT, YYEEEE. Trimming removed 0 bases from V and 2 bases from J, with 15 bases in between. The CDR3 sequence: CASSLVGSPGTYEQYF. CDR3 nucleotides: TGTGCCAGCAGCTTGGTGGGCTCACCCGGGACCTACGAGCAGTACTTC.

This CDR3 reads CASSVITGANVLTF. The DNA of the CDR3 is TGTGCCAGCAGCGTAATCACAGGGGCCAACGTCCTGACTTTC. V is TRBV9 and J is TRBJ2-6; D remains ambiguous. The V end was cut by 1 base, the J end by 4 bases, with 6 bases between. CDR3 length: 14 amino acids. Germline assignment: CDR1 SGDLS and CDR2 YYNGEE.

This clone was detected once. The chain couples TRBV18 to TRBJ2-2; D uncertain. CDR3 size: 16 residues. Germline V gene data show CDR1 as KGHSH and CDR2 as LQKENI. Trimming cost V 3 bases and J 6 bases, with 17 bases left between them. CDR3 amino acids: CASSPGSGGVPGELFF. CDR3 in DNA: TGTGCCAGCTCACCCGGCTCTGGTGGAGTTCCCGGGGAGCTGTTTTTT. The whole variable domain, filled in from reference TRBV18 and TRBJ2-2, reads NAGVMQNPRHLVRRRGQEARLRCSPMKGHSHVYWYRQLPEEGLKFMVYLQKENIIDESGMPKERFSAEFPKEGPSILRIQQVVRGDSAAYFCASSPGSGGVPGELFFGEGSRLTVL.

The chain links TRBV4-3 to TRBJ2-5, with D perhaps matching TRBD1 (6 bases). The CDR3 spans 12 residues. Germline V gene lookup returns CDR1 LGHNA and CDR2 YSLEER. V dropped 8 bases and J dropped 3 bases, with 10 bases sitting between them. CDR3 sequence (DNA): TGCGCCAGCTCAGGGGCGGAAGAGACCCAGTACTTC. Translation: CASSGAEETQYF.

V gene TRBV2 combines with J gene TRBJ2-3; D is ambiguous. V lost 6 bases, J lost 10 bases, and 11 bases lay in between. CDR3 length: 11 amino acids. CDR1 and CDR2 (germline): SNHLY, FYNNEI. This CDR3 reads CASSLARSQYF. The CDR3 DNA follows: TGTGCCAGCAGCTTAGCTAGATCGCAGTATTTT.

This chain uses TRBV9 with TRBJ2-7; TRBD1 is a possible D gene (5 bases). This CDR3 contains 16 residues. CDR1 and CDR2 from the germline V gene are SGDLS and YYNGEE. Trimming pared 3 bases from V and 5 bases from J, leaving 21 bases between. The DNA for the CDR3 is TGTGCCAGCAGCGCCGGGCGAGCAGGGTGGGTACACGAGCAGTACTTC. Translated, it gives CASSAGRAGWVHEQYF. The entire variable domain, with the rest obtained from reference TRBV9 and TRBJ2-7, is as follows: DSGVTQTPKHLITATGQRVTLRCSPRSGDLSVYWYQQSLDQGLQFLIQYYNGEERAKGNILERFSAQQFPDLHSELNLSSLELGDSALYFCASSAGRAGWVHEQYFGPGTRLTVT.

The chain joins TRBV2 to TRBJ2-1; tentatively, D is TRBD2 (6 bases). The CDR3 covers 12 residues. Trimming left V 8 bases short and J 10 bases short, with 15 bases between. Per the germline V gene, CDR1 is SNHLY and CDR2 is FYNNEI. The CDR3 here is CASRLEGNEQFF. The DNA of the CDR3 is TGTGCCAGCCGACTAGAAGGTAACGAGCAGTTCTTC.

The chain employs TRBV9 and TRBJ2-1, with 10 bases matching TRBD1. Looked up from germline, CDR1 is SGDLS and CDR2 is YYNGEE. The CDR3 is made up of 16 amino acids. Trimming cost V 4 bases and J 10 bases; bases outside gene matches: 14. CDR3 DNA sequence: TGTGCCAGCAGCACCCAGCCCGGGACAGGGGCTCGGGAGCAGTTCTTC. It is translated as CASSTQPGTGAREQFF.

The V gene is TRBV3-1 (or the pseudogene TRBV3-2), the J gene TRBJ1-3; D remains unclear. V lost 4 bases, J lost 4 bases, and 11 bases lay in between. Germline V gene data show CDR1 as LGHDT and CDR2 as YNNKEL (reference sequence). CDR3 size: 14 residues. In DNA, the CDR3 is TGTGCCAGCAGCCTCTCTGGAGGGGGAAACACCATATATTTT. It specifies CASSLSGGGNTIYF.

This rearrangement joins TRBV19 to TRBJ2-7, with D possibly matching TRBD2 (6 bases). Trimming cost V 5 bases and J 2 bases, with 19 bases left between them. Germline CDR1 reads LNHDA; CDR2 reads SQIVND (reference sequence). The CDR3 runs 16 residues. The CDR3 nucleotides are TGTGCCAGTAGTGCCAGGGAGGTAACGGGGACCTACGAGCAGTACTTC. Residues: CASSAREVTGTYEQYF.

The V call is TRBV28, the J call TRBJ1-5; D is undetermined. The CDR3 has 16 residues. CDR1 and CDR2 from the germline V gene are MDHEN and SYDVKM. With 10 bases removed from V and 3 bases from J, the gap between germline ends came to 22 bases. CDR3 residues: CATSRNLAGNNQPQHF. In nucleotides, the CDR3 is TGTGCCACCTCCCGGAACCTTGCGGGAAACAATCAGCCCCAGCATTTT. Based on the CDR3 plus reference TRBV28 and TRBJ1-5, the full variable domain is DVKVTQSSRYLVKRTGEKVFLECVQDMDHENMFWYRQDPGLGLRLIYFSYDVKMKEKGDIPEGYSVSREKKERFSLILESASTNQTSMYLCATSRNLAGNNQPQHFGDGTRLSIL.

The V gene is TRBV29-1, the J gene TRBJ2-7; perhaps TRBD1 as D (6 bases). CDR1 is SQVTM, CDR2 ANQGSEA, per germline. This CDR3 is 16 amino acids long. Trimming took 4 bases from V and 1 from J, leaving 20 bases between them. DNA for the CDR3: TGCAGCGTTGCGGGAAGGGGGAACCACCCTTCCTACGAGCAGTACTTC. Amino acids: CSVAGRGNHPSYEQYF.

J is TRBJ1-1 and V is TRBV6-2 or TRBV6-3; 7 positions match TRBD1. V dropped 5 bases and J dropped 0; count of bases not matched to a gene: 6. This CDR3 is 15 amino acids long. CDR1 and CDR2 (germline): MNHEY, SVGEGT. CDR3 DNA: TGTGCCAGCAGTGCGGAGGGGGCAATGAACACTGAAGCTTTCTTT. Protein sequence: CASSAEGAMNTEAFF.

The chain employs TRBV4-3 and TRBJ2-2, with 7 bases lining up with TRBD1. Per germline, CDR1 LGHNA and CDR2 YSLEER. This CDR3 has 16 amino acids. J was trimmed by 3 bases and V by 6 bases; bases with no gene match: 10. In DNA form, the CDR3 reads TGCGCCAGCAGTCGCGACAGGGTGTTTGACACCGGGGAGCTGTTTTTT. Its translation is CASSRDRVFDTGELFF.

This clone has just one count. V usage is TRBV6-5 and J usage is TRBJ2-1; possibly TRBD1 for D (5 bases). CDR3 length equals 11 residues. The V and J ends lost 6 bases and 8 bases respectively, with 8 bases between them. Germline V CDR1 and CDR2: MNHEY, SVGAGI. The CDR3 protein is CASSQGYEQFF. CDR3 sequence (DNA): TGTGCCAGCAGCCAGGGTTATGAGCAGTTCTTC.

The chain joins TRBV7-9 to TRBJ2-3, with D possibly being TRBD2 (6 bases). This CDR3 is 17 amino acids long. V was cut by 5 bases and J by 2 bases, with 20 bases left in between. Germline loops: CDR1 SEHNR, CDR2 FQNEAQ (reference sequence). CDR3 region: CASSRKGLAGSTDTQYF. CDR3 nucleotides: TGTGCCAGCAGCCGAAAGGGGTTGGCGGGGTCCACAGATACGCAGTATTTT.

This chain links TRBV2 with TRBJ1-2; TRBD1 aligns across 7 bases. CDR1 SNHLY and CDR2 FYNNEI come from the germline V gene. The length of the CDR3 is 10 residues. Unmatched junction bases numbered 2, after V lost 6 bases and J lost 10 bases. In nucleotides, the CDR3 is TGTGCCAGCAGACAGGGGATCTACACCTTC. Translating gives CASRQGIYTF.

The chain links TRBV5-5 to TRBJ1-5, with D uncertain. The germline V and J ends were trimmed by 1 base and 2 bases, with 10 bases remaining between them. The CDR3 extends over 15 amino acids. CDR1 SGHKS and CDR2 YYEKEE come from the germline V gene (reference sequence). The CDR3 reads CASSLKGGGNQPQHF. The CDR3 coding sequence is TGTGCCAGCAGCTTGAAGGGAGGAGGCAATCAGCCCCAGCATTTT.

In this sample, this clone turned up a few times. J is TRBJ2-1 and V is TRBV28; 10 bases fit TRBD1. V shed 6 bases and J 6 bases; nucleotides not matched to a gene: 8. The CDR3 extends over 15 amino acids. Germline CDR1 reads MDHEN; CDR2 reads SYDVKM. The CDR3 DNA reads as TGTGCCAGCAGCATACCGGGACAGGGGCGCAATGAGCAGTTCTTC. It codes for CASSIPGQGRNEQFF.